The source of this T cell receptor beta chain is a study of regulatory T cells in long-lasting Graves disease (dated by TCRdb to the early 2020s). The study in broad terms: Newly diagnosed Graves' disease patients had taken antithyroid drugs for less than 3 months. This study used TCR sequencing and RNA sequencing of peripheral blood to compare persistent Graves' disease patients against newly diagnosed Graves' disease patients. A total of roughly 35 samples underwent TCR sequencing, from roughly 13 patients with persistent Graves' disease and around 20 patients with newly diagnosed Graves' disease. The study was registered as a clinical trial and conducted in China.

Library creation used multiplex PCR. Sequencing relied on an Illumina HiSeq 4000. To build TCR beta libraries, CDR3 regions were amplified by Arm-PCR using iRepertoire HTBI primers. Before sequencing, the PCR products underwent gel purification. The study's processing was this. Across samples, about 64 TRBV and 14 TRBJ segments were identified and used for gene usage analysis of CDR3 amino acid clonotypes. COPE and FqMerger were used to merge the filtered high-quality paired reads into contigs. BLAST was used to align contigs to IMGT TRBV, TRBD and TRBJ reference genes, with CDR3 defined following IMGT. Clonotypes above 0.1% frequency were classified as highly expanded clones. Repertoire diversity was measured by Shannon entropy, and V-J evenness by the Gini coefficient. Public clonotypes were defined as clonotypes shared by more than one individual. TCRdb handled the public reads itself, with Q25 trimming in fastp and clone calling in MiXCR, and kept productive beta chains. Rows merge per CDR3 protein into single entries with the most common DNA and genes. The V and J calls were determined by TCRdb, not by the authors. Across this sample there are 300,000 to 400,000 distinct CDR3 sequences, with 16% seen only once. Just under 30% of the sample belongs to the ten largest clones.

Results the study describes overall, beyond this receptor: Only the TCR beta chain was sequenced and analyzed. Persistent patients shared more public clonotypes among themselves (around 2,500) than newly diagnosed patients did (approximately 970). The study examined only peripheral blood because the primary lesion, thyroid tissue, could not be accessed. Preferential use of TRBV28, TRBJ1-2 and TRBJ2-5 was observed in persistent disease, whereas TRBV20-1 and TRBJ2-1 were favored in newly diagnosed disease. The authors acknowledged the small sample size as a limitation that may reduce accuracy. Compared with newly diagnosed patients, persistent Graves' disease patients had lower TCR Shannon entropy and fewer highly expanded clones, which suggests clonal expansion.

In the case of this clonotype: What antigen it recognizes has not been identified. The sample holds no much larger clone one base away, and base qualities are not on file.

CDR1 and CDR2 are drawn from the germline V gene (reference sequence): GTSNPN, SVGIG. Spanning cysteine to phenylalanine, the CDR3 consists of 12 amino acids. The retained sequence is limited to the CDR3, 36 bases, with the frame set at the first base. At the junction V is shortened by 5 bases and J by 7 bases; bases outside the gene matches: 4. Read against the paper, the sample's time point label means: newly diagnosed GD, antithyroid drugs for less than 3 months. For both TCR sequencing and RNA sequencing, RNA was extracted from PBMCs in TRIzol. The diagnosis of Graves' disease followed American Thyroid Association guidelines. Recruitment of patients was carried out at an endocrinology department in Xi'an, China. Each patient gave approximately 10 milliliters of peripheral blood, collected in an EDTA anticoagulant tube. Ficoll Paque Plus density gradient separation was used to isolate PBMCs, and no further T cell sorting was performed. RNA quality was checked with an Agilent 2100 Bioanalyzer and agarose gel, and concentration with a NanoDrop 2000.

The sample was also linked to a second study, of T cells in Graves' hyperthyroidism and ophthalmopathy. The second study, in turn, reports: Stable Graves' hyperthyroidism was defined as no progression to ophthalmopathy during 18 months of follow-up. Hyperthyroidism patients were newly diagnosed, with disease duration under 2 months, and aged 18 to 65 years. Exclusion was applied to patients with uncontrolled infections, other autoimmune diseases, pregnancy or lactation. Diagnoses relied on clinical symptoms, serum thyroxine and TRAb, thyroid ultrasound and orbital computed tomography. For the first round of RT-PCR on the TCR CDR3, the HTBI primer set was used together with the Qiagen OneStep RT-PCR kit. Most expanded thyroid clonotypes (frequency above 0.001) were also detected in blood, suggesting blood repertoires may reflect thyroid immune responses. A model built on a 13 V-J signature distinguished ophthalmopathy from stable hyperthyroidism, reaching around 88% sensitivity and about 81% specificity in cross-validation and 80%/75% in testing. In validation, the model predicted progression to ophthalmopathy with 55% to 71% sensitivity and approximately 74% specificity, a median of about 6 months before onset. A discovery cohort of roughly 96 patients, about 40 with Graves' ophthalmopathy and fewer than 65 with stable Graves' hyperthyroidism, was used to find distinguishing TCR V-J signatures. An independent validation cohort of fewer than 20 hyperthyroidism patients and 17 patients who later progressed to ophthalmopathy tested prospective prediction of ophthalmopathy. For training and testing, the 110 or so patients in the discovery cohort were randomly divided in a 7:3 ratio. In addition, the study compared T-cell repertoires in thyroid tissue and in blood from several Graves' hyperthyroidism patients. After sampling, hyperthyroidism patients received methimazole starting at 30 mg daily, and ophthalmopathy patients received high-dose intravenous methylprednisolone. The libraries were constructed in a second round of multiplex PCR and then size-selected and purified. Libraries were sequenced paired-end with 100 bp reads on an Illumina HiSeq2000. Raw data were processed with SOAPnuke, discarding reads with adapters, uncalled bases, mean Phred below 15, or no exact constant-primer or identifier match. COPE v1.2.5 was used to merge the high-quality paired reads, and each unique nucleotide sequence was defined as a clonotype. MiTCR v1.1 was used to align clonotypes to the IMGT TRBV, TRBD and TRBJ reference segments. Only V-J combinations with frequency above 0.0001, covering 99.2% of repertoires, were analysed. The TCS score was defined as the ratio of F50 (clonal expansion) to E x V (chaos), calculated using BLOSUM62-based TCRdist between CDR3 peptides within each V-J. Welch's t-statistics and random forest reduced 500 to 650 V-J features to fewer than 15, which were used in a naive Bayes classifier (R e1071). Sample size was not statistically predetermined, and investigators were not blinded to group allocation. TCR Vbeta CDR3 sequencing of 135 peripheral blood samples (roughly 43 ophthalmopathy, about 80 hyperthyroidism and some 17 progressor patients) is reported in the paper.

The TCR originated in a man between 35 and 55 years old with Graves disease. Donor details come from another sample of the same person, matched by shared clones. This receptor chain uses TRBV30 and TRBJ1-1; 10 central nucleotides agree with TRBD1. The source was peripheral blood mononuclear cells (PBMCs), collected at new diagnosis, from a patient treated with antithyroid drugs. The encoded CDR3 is CAWDRGLGEAFF. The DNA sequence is TGTGCCTGGGACAGGGGGCTGGGTGAAGCTTTCTTT.